A selection of T cell receptor beta chains follows, all from one sample in a study of blood T cells in healthy people across ages. TCRdb reanalysed the 5' RACE reads using MiXCR and keeps one entry per CDR3 protein. This table holds more than 800,000 distinct CDR3 sequences, around 45% found once. Sequenced sample: blood. The receptors were sampled from an older woman in good health. The CDR3 runs from the conserved cysteine through the conserved F or W. The D gene is left open where the match is weak. Clone size is not always given. Where it is, it says once, few, many or a class for expanded clones.

clone_size j_call d_call v_call cdr3_length cdr3_nt cdr3_aa
- TRBJ1-1 - TRBV7-9 16 TGTGCCAGCAGCACCCTGCAGGGGACGTCGAACACTGAAGCTTTCTTT CASSTLQGTSNTEAFF
- TRBJ2-5 - TRBV3-1 12 TGTGCCAGCAGCCAAACAGGGGAGACCCAGTACTTC CASSQTGETQYF
few TRBJ2-1 TRBD2 TRBV18 16 TGTGCCAGCTCACCGAGTACTAGCGGGAATTACAATGAGCAGTTCTTC CASSPSTSGNYNEQFF
- TRBJ2-1 TRBD1 TRBV12-3/TRBV12-4 16 TGTGCCAGCAGGAGTAGCGTAGGACAGGTTTACAATGAGCAGTTCTTC CASRSSVGQVYNEQFF
- TRBJ2-5 - TRBV24-1 14 TGTGCCACCAGTGAAGGACAATACCAAGAGACCCAGTACTTC CATSEGQYQETQYF
- TRBJ2-7 TRBD2 TRBV4-1 16 TGCGCCAGCAGCCAAGGGGTAGCGGGAGCGTCCTACGAGCAGTACTTC CASSQGVAGASYEQYF
- TRBJ2-5 - TRBV7-9 14 TGTGCCAGCAGCTATGCCCCAGATGGTGAGACCCAGTACTTC CASSYAPDGETQYF
- TRBJ2-1 - TRBV20-1 15 TGCAGTGCTAGAGATGTGAGCGTCACGGGCAATGAGCAGTTCTTC CSARDVSVTGNEQFF
- TRBJ2-1 TRBD2 TRBV3-1 16 TGTACCAGCAGCCAAGACCCCGGGACTAGTTACAATGAGCAGTTCTTC CTSSQDPGTSYNEQFF
- TRBJ1-2 - TRBV14 13 TGTGCCAGCAGCATTGATGGAGACTATGGCTACACCTTC CASSIDGDYGYTF
- TRBJ2-7 TRBD2 TRBV14 16 TGTGCCAGCAGCCAAGGCCAGCGGGAGGTACCCTACGAGCAGTACTTC CASSQGQREVPYEQYF
- TRBJ1-5 TRBD1 TRBV28 13 TGTGCCAGCAGTTTGGAGGGACAGGGGGTACAGCATTTT CASSLEGQGVQHF
few TRBJ1-6 TRBD1 TRBV20-1 16 TGCAGTGCTAGAGAGCCAAGGACAGGGAAGAATTCACCCCTCCACTTT CSAREPRTGKNSPLHF
few TRBJ2-7 - TRBV5-1 15 TGCGCCAGCAGCTCCACAGCTACGGCATCCTACGAGCAGTACTTC CASSSTATASYEQYF
few TRBJ1-5 - TRBV12-3/TRBV12-4 13 TGTGCCAGCAGTTTAGCGCTTAGTGGGCCCCAGCATTTT CASSLALSGPQHF
- TRBJ2-7 TRBD1 TRBV9 15 TGTGCCAGCAGCGTAGGTAGGGGGCAGTCCTACGAGCAGTACTTC CASSVGRGQSYEQYF
- TRBJ2-7 TRBD2 TRBV9 15 TGTGCCAGCAGCGTAGGGGGACTACCCGCCTACGAGCAGTACTTC CASSVGGLPAYEQYF
- TRBJ1-1 - TRBV13 12 TGTGCCAGCAGCCAGGACTTCCGCGGAGCTTTCTTT CASSQDFRGAFF
few TRBJ2-3 - TRBV20-1 15 TGCAGTGCTAGAGAAGCTAGGGCCCTCCTTCATACGCAGTATTTT CSAREARALLHTQYF
- TRBJ2-3 - TRBV4-1 14 TGCGCCAGCAGCCAAGCGGGCCTGACAGATACGCAGTATTTT CASSQAGLTDTQYF
few TRBJ1-1 - TRBV28 13 TGTGCCAGCAGTTTGTCCAAGAACACTGAAGCTTTCTTT CASSLSKNTEAFF
- TRBJ1-1 - TRBV4-2 11 TGTGCCAGCAGCCAAGGGTGGGAAGCTTTCTTT CASSQGWEAFF
- TRBJ2-4 - TRBV28 14 TGTGCCAGCAGTTTGTTAGTAGGGACAAACATTCAGTACTTC CASSLLVGTNIQYF
few TRBJ2-3 - TRBV4-2 15 TGTGCCAGCAACCCTCGCCCCGGGAGCACAGATACGCAGTATTTT CASNPRPGSTDTQYF
- TRBJ1-4 - TRBV29-1 11 TGCAGCGTTGAAGACAACCAGGAACTGTTTTTT CSVEDNQELFF
few TRBJ2-3 - TRBV11-2 14 TGTGCCAAAACGCGGGGAGAAGGGTCAGATACGCAGTATTTT CAKTRGEGSDTQYF
- TRBJ1-5 - TRBV10-3 15 TGTGCCATCAGTGAGGGGACTGCTAGCAATCAGCCCCAGCATTTT CAISEGTASNQPQHF
- TRBJ2-1 TRBD2 TRBV20-1 15 TGCAGTGCTATCCGGACTAGCGGGAGTGCGGGGGAGCAGTTCTTC CSAIRTSGSAGEQFF
- TRBJ1-1 - TRBV7-9 15 TGTGCCAGCAGCCCCCCGACGGGGGCGTCCACTGAAGCTTTCTTT CASSPPTGASTEAFF
- TRBJ2-7 TRBD2 TRBV20-1 14 TGCAGTGCTACGAGCGGGAGGTTCCCCTACGAGCAGTACTTC CSATSGRFPYEQYF
- TRBJ1-2 - TRBV29-1 12 TGCAGCGTTGTGTTCCCTAACTATGGCTACACCTTC CSVVFPNYGYTF
- TRBJ1-6 TRBD1 TRBV27 18 TGTGCCAGCAGCCTGGGTGGACAGGGGAGCTCCTATAATTCACCCCTCCACTTT CASSLGGQGSSYNSPLHF
- TRBJ2-7 TRBD2 TRBV7-2 15 TGTGCCAGCAGCTTAATAGCGGGAGCTCCCTACGAGCAGTACTTC CASSLIAGAPYEQYF
- TRBJ2-1 TRBD2 TRBV27 14 TGTGCCAGCCGTGGAGCGGGACCCTACAATGAGCAGTTCTTC CASRGAGPYNEQFF
- TRBJ2-1 TRBD1 TRBV5-1 14 TGCGCCAGCAGCTTTGGGGACAGTTACAATGAGCAGTTCTTC CASSFGDSYNEQFF
- TRBJ2-1 - TRBV25-1 13 TGTGCCAGCAGTCCCGACATCTACAATGAGCAGTTCTTC CASSPDIYNEQFF
few TRBJ2-1 TRBD2 TRBV9 13 TGTGCCAGCAGCGTAGAGGGGACTAGTCGGCAGTTCTTC CASSVEGTSRQFF
- TRBJ2-7 - TRBV2 15 TGTGCCAGCGGGGCAATCGGGGAAGGGCCCTACGAGCAGTACTTC CASGAIGEGPYEQYF
few TRBJ2-5 - TRBV12-5 13 TGTGCTAGTGGCCCCGGGACCAGGGCTGCGCAGTACTTC CASGPGTRAAQYF
few TRBJ1-2 - TRBV10-3 13 TGTGCCATCAGTGAGTCGGACAGCTATGGCTACACCTTC CAISESDSYGYTF
once TRBJ2-5 - TRBV6-1 14 TGTGCCAGCAGTGGGGCAGCGGAACAAGAGACCCAGTACTTC CASSGAAEQETQYF
few TRBJ2-1 - TRBV6-5 17 TGTGCCAGCATTAATCCCCTCGGGGTCAGCTCCTACAATGAGCAGTTCTTC CASINPLGVSSYNEQFF
- TRBJ2-1 - TRBV15 22 TGTGCCACCAGCAGAGACCAGCACAGTACGACAGGGGAGGGGGGGAGGCACAATGAGCAGTTCTTC CATSRDQHSTTGEGGRHNEQFF
- TRBJ2-5 - TRBV9 13 TGTGCCAGCAGCGTAGAGACCCGGAATGAGCAGTACTTC CASSVETRNEQYF
- TRBJ1-6 - TRBV4-1 16 TGCGCCAGCAGCCAGTATCTTACAGACGTTAATTCACCCCTCCACTTT CASSQYLTDVNSPLHF